The clone carrying this TCR beta chain showed up just a few times. This record comes from a study of patients and donors after allogeneic stem cell transplantation. Via MiXCR, TCRdb re-called the RT-PCR reads, giving one row per CDR3 protein. The sample records fewer than 500,000 distinct CDR3 sequences, 16% being singletons. The CDR3 contains 12 residues. V lost 3 bases to trimming and J lost 6 bases, with 8 bases between them. V and J are TRBV12-3 or TRBV12-4 and TRBJ1-2, with unresolved D. The sequencing input was blood, either unsorted or a sorted T cell fraction (not recorded which). The receptor was derived from a human donor who was either an allogeneic HSCT recipient or a stem cell or donor lymphocyte infusion donor (not recorded which). It is not recorded whose cells these are; they may come from a transplant donor. CDR3 DNA: TGTGCCAGCAGTTTCGGTTTTAATGGCTACACCTTC. Its translation is CASSFGFNGYTF.